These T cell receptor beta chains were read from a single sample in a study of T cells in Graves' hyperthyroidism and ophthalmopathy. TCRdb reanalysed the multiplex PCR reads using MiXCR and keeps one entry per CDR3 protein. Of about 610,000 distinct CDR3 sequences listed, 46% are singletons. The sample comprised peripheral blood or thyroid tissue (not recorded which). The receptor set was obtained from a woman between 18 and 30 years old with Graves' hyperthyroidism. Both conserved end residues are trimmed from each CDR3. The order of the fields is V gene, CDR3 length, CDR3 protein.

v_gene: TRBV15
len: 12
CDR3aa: ATSRAGRNEKLF

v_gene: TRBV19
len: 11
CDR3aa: ASSIDPGSPAY

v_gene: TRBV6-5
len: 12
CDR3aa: ASSESTGRYEQY

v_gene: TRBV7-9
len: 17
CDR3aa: ASSFPPGIAGGMYNEQF

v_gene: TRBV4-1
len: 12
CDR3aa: ASSQEPGMGEQY

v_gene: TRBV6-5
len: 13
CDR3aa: ASSYADRGNEKLF

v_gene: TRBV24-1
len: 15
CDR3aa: ATSDPSTGENYEKLF

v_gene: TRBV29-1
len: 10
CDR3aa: SVVLGAEKLF

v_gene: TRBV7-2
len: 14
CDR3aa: ASSLPVIAGSYEQY

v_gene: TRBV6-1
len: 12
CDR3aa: ASSPQIQGTEAF

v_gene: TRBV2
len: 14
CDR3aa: ASSGGEGSGANVLT

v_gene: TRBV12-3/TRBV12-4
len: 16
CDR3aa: ASSLTTGTGANTGELF

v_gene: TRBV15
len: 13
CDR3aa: ATSRDRVEHTEAF

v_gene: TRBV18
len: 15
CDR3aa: ASSPLKGTHRANVLT

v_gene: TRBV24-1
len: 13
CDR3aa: ATSDAGQGATEAF

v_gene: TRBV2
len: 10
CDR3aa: ASIVANYGYT

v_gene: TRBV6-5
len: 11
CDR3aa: ASSQSGRGTQY

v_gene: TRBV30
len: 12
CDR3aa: AWDEQGTGNTIY

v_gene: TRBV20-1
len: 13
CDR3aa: SAIRASGHSYEQY

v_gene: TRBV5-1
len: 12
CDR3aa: ASSRAGENTEAF

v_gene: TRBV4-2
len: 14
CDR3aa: ASSQGVGQIQETQY

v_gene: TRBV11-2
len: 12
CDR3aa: ASSPGTTSETQY

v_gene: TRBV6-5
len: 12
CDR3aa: ASSFATMNTEAF

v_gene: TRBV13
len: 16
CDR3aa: ASSLGAPQGVSGNTIY

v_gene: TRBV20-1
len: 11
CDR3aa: SARTVGFWPQH

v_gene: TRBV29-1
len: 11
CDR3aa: SVGTRFSYEQY

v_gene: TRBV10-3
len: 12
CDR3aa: AIWDGPTNTEAF

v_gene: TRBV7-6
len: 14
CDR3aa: ASSLKGSWSSYEQY

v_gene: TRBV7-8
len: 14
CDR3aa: ASSWGNSGNPYEQY

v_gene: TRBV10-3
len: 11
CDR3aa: AILTSNTGELF

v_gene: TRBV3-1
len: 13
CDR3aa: ASSQERREISEQY

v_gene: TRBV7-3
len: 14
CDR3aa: ASSLSGTDGGETQY

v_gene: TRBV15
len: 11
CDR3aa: ATSNIQGAGYT

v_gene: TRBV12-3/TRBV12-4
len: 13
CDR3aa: ASRPLRLADGEQY

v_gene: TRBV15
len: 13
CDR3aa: ATGWGPGMGQPQH

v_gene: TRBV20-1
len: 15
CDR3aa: SAATASGRQGSSPLH

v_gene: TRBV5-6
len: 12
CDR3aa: ASSFGPTDTEAF

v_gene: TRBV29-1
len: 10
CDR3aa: SAGQKYYGYT

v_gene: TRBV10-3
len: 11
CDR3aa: AINQGQNYGYT

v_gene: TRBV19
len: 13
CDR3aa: ASTAGGLVADTQY

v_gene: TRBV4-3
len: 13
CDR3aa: ASSQDWGGYQPQH

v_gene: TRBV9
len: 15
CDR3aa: ASSVGLAGGLNEKLF

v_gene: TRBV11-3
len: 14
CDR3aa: ASSELAGGHTGELF

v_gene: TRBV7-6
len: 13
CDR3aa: ASSSSSGRAYEQY

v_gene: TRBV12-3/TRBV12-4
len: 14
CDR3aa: ASSPNSGRAGETQY

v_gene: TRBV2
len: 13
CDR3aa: ASTPGAGGDNEQF

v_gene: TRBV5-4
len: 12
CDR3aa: ASRLNRGDYGYT

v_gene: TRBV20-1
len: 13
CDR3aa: SARVRTGADYGYT

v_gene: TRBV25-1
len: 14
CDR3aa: ASSEYRLAGVPEQF

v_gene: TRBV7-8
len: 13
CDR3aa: ASSSGTGLNTEAF